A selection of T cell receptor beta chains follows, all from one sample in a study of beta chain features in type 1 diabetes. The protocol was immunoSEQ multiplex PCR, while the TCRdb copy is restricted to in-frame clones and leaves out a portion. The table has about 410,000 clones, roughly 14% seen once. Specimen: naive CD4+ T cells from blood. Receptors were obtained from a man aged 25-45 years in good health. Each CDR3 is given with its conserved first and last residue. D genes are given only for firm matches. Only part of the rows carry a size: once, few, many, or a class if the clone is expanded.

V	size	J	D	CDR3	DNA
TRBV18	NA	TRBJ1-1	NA	CASSLQRDTEAFF	TGTGCCAGCTCACTACAGCGGGACACTGAAGCTTTCTTT
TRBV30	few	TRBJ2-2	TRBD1	CAWSRGQGGGTGELFF	TGTGCCTGGAGTCGCGGACAGGGCGGCGGCACCGGGGAGCTGTTTTTT
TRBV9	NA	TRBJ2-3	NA	CASSVGRGGTDTQYF	TGTGCCAGCAGCGTAGGGAGAGGTGGCACAGATACGCAGTATTTT
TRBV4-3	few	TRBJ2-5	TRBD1	CASSQDGQGSATQYF	TGCGCCAGCAGCCAAGACGGACAGGGGTCGGCGACCCAGTACTTC
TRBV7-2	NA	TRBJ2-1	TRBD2	CASSISGSSYNEQFF	TGTGCCAGCAGCATCAGCGGGAGCTCCTACAATGAGCAGTTCTTC
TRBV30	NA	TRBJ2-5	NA	CAWIGVGTQYF	TGTGCCTGGATAGGAGTTGGGACCCAGTACTTC
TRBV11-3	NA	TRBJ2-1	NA	CASSFQLGNEQFF	TGTGCCAGCAGCTTTCAATTGGGCAATGAGCAGTTCTTC
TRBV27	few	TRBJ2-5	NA	CASSFQRNQETQYF	TGTGCCAGCAGTTTCCAGCGGAACCAAGAGACCCAGTACTTC
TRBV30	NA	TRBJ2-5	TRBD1	CAWSVRQGAAETQYF	TGTGCCTGGAGTGTACGGCAGGGGGCGGCGGAGACCCAGTACTTC
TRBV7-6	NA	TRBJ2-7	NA	CASSLGSGATYEQYF	TGTGCCAGCAGCTTAGGGTCAGGGGCCACCTACGAGCAGTACTTC
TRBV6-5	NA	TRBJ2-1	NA	CASSYSRVNEQFF	TGTGCCAGCAGTTACTCGAGGGTCAATGAGCAGTTCTTC
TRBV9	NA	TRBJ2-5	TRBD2	CASSVDTSALQTQYF	TGTGCCAGCAGCGTAGATACTAGCGCCCTCCAGACCCAGTACTTC
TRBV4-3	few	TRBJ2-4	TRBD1	CASSQETDRVKNIQYF	TGCGCCAGCAGCCAGGAAACGGACAGGGTAAAAAACATTCAGTACTTC
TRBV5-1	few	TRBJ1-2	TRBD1	CASSLLSGTGKDYTF	TGCGCCAGCAGCCTCCTATCCGGGACAGGGAAAGACTACACCTTC
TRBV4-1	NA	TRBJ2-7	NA	CASSRSRTDTYEQYF	TGCGCCAGCAGCCGCTCCCGGACAGATACCTACGAGCAGTACTTC
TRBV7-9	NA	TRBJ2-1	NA	CASSSNRGYNEQFF	TGTGCCAGCAGCTCAAACCGGGGCTACAATGAGCAGTTCTTC
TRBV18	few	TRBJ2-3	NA	CASSPLADTQYF	TGTGCCAGCTCACCGCTAGCAGATACGCAGTATTTT
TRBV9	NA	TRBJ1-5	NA	CASSGDFSNQPQHF	TGTGCCAGCAGTGGGGACTTTAGCAATCAGCCCCAGCATTTT
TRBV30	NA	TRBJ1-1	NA	CAWSASWAEAFF	TGTGCCTGGAGTGCAAGCTGGGCTGAAGCTTTCTTT
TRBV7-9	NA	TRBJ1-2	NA	CASNLPPNYGYTF	TGTGCCAGCAACCTACCCCCCAACTATGGCTACACCTTC
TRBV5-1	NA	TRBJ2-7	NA	CASTPFRQASNDYEQYF	TGCGCCAGCACCCCCTTTAGACAGGCCTCGAATGACTACGAGCAGTACTTC
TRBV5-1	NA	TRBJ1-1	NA	CASSKNTNTEAFF	TGCGCCAGCAGCAAGAACACGAACACTGAAGCTTTCTTT
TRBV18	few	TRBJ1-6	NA	CASSPQDSYSPLHF	TGTGCCAGCTCACCTCAAGACAGTTACTCACCCCTCCACTTT
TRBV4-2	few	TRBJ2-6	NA	CASSQAGIGSGANVLTF	TGTGCCAGCAGCCAAGCAGGGATCGGCTCTGGGGCCAACGTCCTGACTTTC
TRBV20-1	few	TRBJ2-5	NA	CSAFRSGPQYF	TGCAGTGCTTTCAGAAGCGGGCCCCAGTACTTC
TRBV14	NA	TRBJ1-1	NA	CASRLLNTEAFF	TGTGCCAGCAGGCTACTAAACACTGAAGCTTTCTTT
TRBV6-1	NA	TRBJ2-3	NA	CASSSTGGDTDTQYF	TGTGCCAGCAGCAGCACAGGGGGGGACACAGATACGCAGTATTTT
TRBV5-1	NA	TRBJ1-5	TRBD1	CASSTGTGLQPQHF	TGCGCCAGCAGCACCGGGACAGGTCTACAGCCCCAGCATTTT
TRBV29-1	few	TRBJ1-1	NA	CSVVSAGANEAFF	TGCAGCGTTGTGTCAGCAGGGGCTAATGAAGCTTTCTTT
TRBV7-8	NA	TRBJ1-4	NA	CASSLGSGAANEKLFF	TGTGCCAGCAGCTTAGGCTCGGGTGCAGCTAATGAAAAACTGTTTTTT
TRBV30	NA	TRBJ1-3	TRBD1	CAWRGLQGGSGNTIYF	TGTGCCTGGAGGGGTTTACAGGGGGGATCTGGAAACACCATATATTTT
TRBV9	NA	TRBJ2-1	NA	CASSVVGSGSSYNEQFF	TGTGCCAGCAGCGTAGTCGGTAGCGGTAGCTCCTACAATGAGCAGTTCTTC
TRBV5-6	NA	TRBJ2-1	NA	CASSYGRSSYNEQFF	TGTGCCAGCAGCTATGGACGTAGCTCCTACAATGAGCAGTTCTTC
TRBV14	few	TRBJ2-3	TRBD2	CASSQGTSGSSTDTQYF	TGTGCCAGCAGCCAAGGGACTAGCGGGAGTAGCACAGATACGCAGTATTTT
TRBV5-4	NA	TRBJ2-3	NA	CASSLSRERTDTQYF	TGTGCCAGCAGCTTGTCGAGGGAGCGCACAGATACGCAGTATTTT
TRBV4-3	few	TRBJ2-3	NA	CASSQQGKDPVF	TGCGCCAGCAGCCAACAAGGCAAGGACCCAGTTTTT
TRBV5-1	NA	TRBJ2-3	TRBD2	CASSGTSGGARDTQYF	TGCGCCAGCAGCGGGACTAGCGGGGGGGCCCGAGATACGCAGTATTTT
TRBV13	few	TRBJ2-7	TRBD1	CASSWNRDRSYEQYF	TGTGCCAGCAGCTGGAACCGGGACAGATCCTACGAGCAGTACTTC
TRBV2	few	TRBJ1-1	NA	CASSEQGITEAFF	TGTGCCAGCAGTGAACAGGGAATCACTGAAGCTTTCTTT
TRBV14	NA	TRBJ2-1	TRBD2	CASSRGLAGYFSTYNEQFF	TGTGCCAGCAGCAGAGGACTAGCGGGGTACTTTAGCACCTACAATGAGCAGTTCTTC
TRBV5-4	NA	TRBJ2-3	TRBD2	CASSPGTSGGPSTDTQYF	TGTGCCAGCAGCCCCGGGACTAGCGGGGGGCCTAGCACAGATACGCAGTATTTT
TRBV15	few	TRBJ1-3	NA	CATSRDPGFGGNTIYF	TGTGCCACCAGCAGAGATCCGGGATTCGGTGGAAACACCATATATTTT
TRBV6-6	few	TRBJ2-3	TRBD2	CASSSGGRDTQYF	TGTGCCAGCAGTTCGGGAGGCCGGGATACGCAGTATTTT
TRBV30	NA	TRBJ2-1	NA	CAWSPRSYNEQFF	TGTGCCTGGAGCCCTCGATCCTACAATGAGCAGTTCTTC
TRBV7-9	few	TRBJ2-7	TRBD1	CASSSGQASSLSYEQYF	TGTGCCAGCAGCTCCGGACAGGCCTCCAGCCTCTCCTACGAGCAGTACTTC
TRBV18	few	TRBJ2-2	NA	CASPRTTNTGELFF	TGTGCCAGCCCTCGGACCACGAACACCGGGGAGCTGTTTTTT
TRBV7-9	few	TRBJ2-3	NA	CASTIGDPSRGTKQYF	TGTGCCAGCACCATTGGGGACCCTTCCCGGGGAACCAAGCAGTATTTT
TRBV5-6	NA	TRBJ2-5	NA	CASSLFLDGQETQYF	TGTGCCAGCAGCTTGTTCTTGGACGGCCAAGAGACCCAGTACTTC
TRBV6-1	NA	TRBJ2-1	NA	CASSGGQFF	TGTGCCAGCAGTGGTGGGCAGTTCTTC
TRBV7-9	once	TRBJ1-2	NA	CASSLLANKAGIFVHGYTF	TGTGCCAGCAGCTTACTCGCGAATAAAGCAGGGATCTTCGTCCATGGCTACACCTTC
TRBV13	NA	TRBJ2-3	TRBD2	CASSSRLAGHTQYF	TGTGCCAGCAGCTCACGACTAGCGGGCCATACGCAGTATTTT
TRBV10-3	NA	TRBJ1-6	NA	CAISENDSYNSPLHF	TGTGCCATCAGTGAAAATGATTCCTATAATTCACCCCTCCACTTT
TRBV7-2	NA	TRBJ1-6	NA	CASSLVQGENSPLHF	TGTGCCAGCAGCTTAGTGCAGGGAGAAAATTCACCCCTCCACTTT